Shown below are 18 T cell receptor beta chains from a single sample sequenced in a study of blood T cell repertoires in COVID-19. TCRdb's table, derived via immunoSEQ multiplex PCR, lists solely in-frame clones and lacks some. Among about 100,000 clones, around four fifths were seen once, and the ten largest hold about 12%. Material: peripheral blood. The receptors were gathered from a woman between 70 and 85 years old with acute or convalescent COVID-19.

This clone occurred a few times. The J gene is TRBJ1-4, the V gene TRBV5-1; 9 bases are a match to TRBD1. Germline V gene sequence: CDR1 SGHRS, CDR2 YFSETQ. CDR3 length: 15 residues. The junction had 7 bases not matched to a gene; V was cut back by 2 bases and J by 8 bases. The DNA of the CDR3 is TGCGCCAGCAGCTTAGTGGACAGGGGAAAGGAAAAACTGTTTTTT. As protein: CASSLVDRGKEKLFF.

The J gene is TRBJ1-6, the V gene TRBV10-3, with no clear D. The length of the CDR3 is 15 residues. V lost 0 bases and J lost 2, with 5 bases in between. Germline V gene data show CDR1 as ENHRY and CDR2 as SYGVKD. CDR3 coding DNA: TGTGCCATCAGTGAGTCCACTCCCTATAATTCACCCCTCCACTTT. Translation: CAISESTPYNSPLHF.

This clone was seen just once. The gene calls are TRBV7-2 and TRBJ1-2, with a tentative D call TRBD1 (5 bases). Between the trimmed V and J ends, which lost 5 bases and 5 bases, there was a span of 15 bases. The CDR3 is made up of 14 amino acids. Germline CDR1 is SGHTA and CDR2 is FQGNSA. CDR3 residues: CASSPRRRGYGYTF. DNA of the CDR3: TGTGCCAGCAGCCCCCGTCGGAGGGGATATGGCTACACCTTC.

This chain's CDR3 is CASSGQGNTGELFF. Written as DNA, the CDR3 is TGTGCCAGCAGCGGACAGGGGAACACCGGGGAGCTGTTTTTT. The gene calls are TRBV7-9 and TRBJ2-2, with 8 bases that match TRBD1. Germline assignment: CDR1 SEHNR and CDR2 FQNEAQ (reference sequence). V lost 5 bases and J lost 1; bases outside the gene matches: 0. The CDR3 runs to 14 residues.

The CDR3 here is CASSYGHSYNSPLHF. CDR3 DNA sequence: TGTGCCAGCAGTTACGGACACTCCTATAATTCACCCCTCCACTTT. The gene calls are TRBV6-5 and TRBJ1-6, with a possible D match to TRBD1 (5 bases). V lost 2 bases and J lost 0, with 5 bases in between. CDR1 is MNHEY and CDR2 is SVGAGI in the germline V gene. This CDR3 contains 15 residues.

The chain links TRBV5-1 to TRBJ2-5; D remains ambiguous. The germline CDR1 and CDR2 sequences are SGHRS and YFSETQ. The CDR3 is 15 amino acids. V gave up 1 base and J gave up 4 bases, with 14 bases separating them. DNA of the CDR3: TGCGCCAGCAGCTTGTCTGCCGCATACGGAGAGACCCAGTACTTC. Translating gives CASSLSAAYGETQYF.

The rearrangement joins TRBV5-1 to TRBJ2-6; D possibly corresponds to TRBD1 (6 bases). V lost 1 base and J lost 0, with 17 bases in between. This CDR3 contains 19 residues. Germline V lookup: CDR1 SGHRS, CDR2 YFSETQ. Written as DNA, the CDR3 is TGCGCCAGCAGCTTGATTGGGGGCTCCACGGTCTCTGGGGCCAACGTCCTGACTTTC. Translating gives CASSLIGGSTVSGANVLTF.

The chain combines TRBV12-5 with TRBJ1-3; TRBD1 is a possible D gene (5 bases). Germline V gene sequence: CDR1 LGHNT, CDR2 FRNRAP. The ends were cut back, 5 bases at V and 0 bases at J, with 14 bases in the middle. This CDR3 is built from 16 residues. Here the CDR3 DNA reads TGTGCTAGTGGTCTTCGGACGGGGGTCTCTGGAAACACCATATATTTT. Translation: CASGLRTGVSGNTIYF.

This clone appeared a single time. V gene TRBV18 combines with J gene TRBJ2-5, with TRBD2 matching 9 bases. Trimming removed 3 bases from V and 4 bases from J; junction bases left unmatched: 9. Per germline, CDR1 KGHSH and CDR2 LQKENI. The CDR3 has 16 amino acids. The CDR3: CASSPGQAGGLETQYF. The CDR3 DNA reads as TGTGCCAGCTCACCCGGGCAAGCGGGGGGCCTAGAGACCCAGTACTTC.

The rearrangement uses TRBV3-1 (or the pseudogene TRBV3-2) and TRBJ1-2; 8 bases line up with TRBD1. V lost 3 bases to trimming and J lost 8 bases; unmatched junction nucleotides: 8. This CDR3 has 14 residues. CDR1 and CDR2 from the germline V gene are LGHDT and YNNKEL (reference sequence). CDR3 DNA sequence: TGTGCCAGCAGCCATTTAGAAGGGACAGGCGGCTACACCTTC. Translated: CASSHLEGTGGYTF.

The V and J genes are TRBV6-5 and TRBJ2-1; D is possibly TRBD1 (6 bases). Per the germline V gene, CDR1 is MNHEY and CDR2 is SVGAGI. The germline V and J ends were trimmed by 5 bases and 2 bases, with 7 bases remaining between them. The CDR3 length is 13 residues. CDR3: CASSRTAYNEQFF. In DNA form, the CDR3 reads TGTGCCAGCAGTAGGACAGCCTACAATGAGCAGTTCTTC.

DNA for the CDR3: TGTGCCAGCAGGCGTACAGGGGGCTCTGGAAACACCATATATTTT. Its translation: CASRRTGGSGNTIYF. The chain is built from TRBV6-5 and TRBJ1-3; the match to TRBD1 covers 8 bases. Per germline, CDR1 MNHEY and CDR2 SVGAGI. The CDR3 contains 15 residues. The junction had 4 bases not matched to a gene; V was cut back by 6 bases and J by 0 bases.

This clone has only one observation. As DNA, the CDR3 is TGTGCCAGCAGCTTAGGCCGGGACAGGAGCCACTTTGAAGCTTTCTTT. This sequence encodes CASSLGRDRSHFEAFF. The chain uses TRBV7-9 and TRBJ1-1; 8 bases fit TRBD1. V trimming: 1 base; J trimming: 7 bases; junction bases outside the gene matches: 11. The CDR3 is made up of 16 amino acids. Germline V CDR1 and CDR2: SEHNR, FQNEAQ (reference sequence).

The chain has TRBV5-5 and TRBJ1-2; 7 nucleotides match TRBD1. The CDR3 consists of 12 residues. CDR1 and CDR2 (germline): SGHKS, YYEKEE (reference sequence). V was pared by 3 bases and J by 14 bases, with 10 bases of the junction left unmatched. The CDR3 DNA sequence: TGTGCCAGCAGCTACCCGACAGGGCTGATGACCTTC. It yields the protein CASSYPTGLMTF.

The V call is TRBV2, the J call TRBJ2-7; D is perhaps TRBD1 (6 bases). The CDR3 has 15 residues. Trimming stripped 3 bases from V and 0 bases from J, with 12 bases between. In germline, CDR1 is SNHLY, CDR2 FYNNEI. CDR3 residues: CASSELGQSSYEQYV. CDR3 nucleotides: TGTGCCAGCAGTGAGCTCGGACAGAGCTCCTACGAGCAGTACGTC.

With respect to this clone: Other DNA sequences in this specimen translate into the identical CDR3. This CDR3 is CASSLVPREGELFF. DNA for the CDR3: TGTGCCAGCAGCTTAGTCCCCCGGGAAGGGGAGCTGTTTTTT. This rearrangement joins TRBV13 to TRBJ2-2, with D possibly TRBD2 on 5 matching bases. CDR3 size: 14 residues. Deletions cut 1 base from V and 8 bases from J, with 11 bases between. Germline V CDR1 and CDR2: PRHDT, FYEKMQ (reference sequence). The whole variable domain, remainder taken from reference TRBV13 and TRBJ2-2, is AAGVIQSPRHLIKEKRETATLKCYPIPRHDTVYWYQQGPGQDPQFLISFYEKMQSDKGSIPDRFSAQQFSDYHSELNMSSLELGDSALYFCASSLVPREGELFFGEGSRLTVL.

The chain couples TRBV30 to TRBJ1-2; maybe TRBD1 (5 bases). The CDR3 length is 15 residues. Germline V CDR1 and CDR2: GTSNPN, SVGIG (reference sequence). V was cut by 4 bases and J by 2 bases, with 17 bases left in between. The CDR3 DNA sequence: TGTGCCTGGACTTGGTCGGGGGTAGGGAACTATGGCTACACCTTC. The encoded protein is CAWTWSGVGNYGYTF.

V usage is TRBV29-1 and J usage is TRBJ2-5; the match to TRBD2 covers 8 bases. V shed 4 bases, J shed 4 bases, and the junction held 8 bases outside the gene matches. This CDR3 is 14 amino acids long. From germline, CDR1 is SQVTM and CDR2 ANQGSEA. CDR3 region: CSVVGGAQGETQYF. The CDR3 bases are TGCAGCGTTGTCGGGGGGGCGCAGGGAGAGACCCAGTACTTC.